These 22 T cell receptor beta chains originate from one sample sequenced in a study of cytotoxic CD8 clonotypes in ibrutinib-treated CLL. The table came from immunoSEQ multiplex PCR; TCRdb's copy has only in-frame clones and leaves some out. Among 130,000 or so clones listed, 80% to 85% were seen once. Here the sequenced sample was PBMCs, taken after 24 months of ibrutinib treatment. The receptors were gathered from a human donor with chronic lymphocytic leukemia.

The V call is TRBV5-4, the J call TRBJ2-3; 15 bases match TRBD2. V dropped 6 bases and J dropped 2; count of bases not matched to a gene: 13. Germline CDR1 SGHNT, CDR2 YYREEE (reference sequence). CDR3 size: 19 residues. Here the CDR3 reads CASTVREGLAGGNTDTQYF. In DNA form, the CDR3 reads TGTGCCAGCACCGTTCGTGAGGGACTAGCGGGGGGAAACACAGATACGCAGTATTTT.

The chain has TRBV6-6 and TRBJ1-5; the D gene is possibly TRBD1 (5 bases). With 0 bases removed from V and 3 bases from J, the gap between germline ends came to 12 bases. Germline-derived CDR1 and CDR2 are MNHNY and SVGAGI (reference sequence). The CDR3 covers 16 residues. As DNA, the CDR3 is TGTGCCAGCAGTTACTCGGGGGTTGGCTACAATCAGCCCCAGCATTTT. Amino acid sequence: CASSYSGVGYNQPQHF.

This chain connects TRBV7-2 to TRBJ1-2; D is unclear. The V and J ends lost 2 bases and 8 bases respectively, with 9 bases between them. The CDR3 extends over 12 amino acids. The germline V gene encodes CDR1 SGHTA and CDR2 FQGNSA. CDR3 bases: TGTGCCAGCAGCTTACAGGCGGTCGGCTACACCTTC. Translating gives CASSLQAVGYTF.

The chain's CDR3 is CASSYERTGGYGYTF. CDR3 nucleotide sequence: TGTGCCAGCAGCTACGAACGGACAGGGGGTTATGGCTACACCTTC. The chain links TRBV7-2 to TRBJ1-2; 10 bases align to TRBD1. V trimming: 4 bases; J trimming: 5 bases; junction bases outside the gene matches: 7. The CDR3 covers 15 residues. In germline, CDR1 is SGHTA, CDR2 FQGNSA.

In DNA form, the CDR3 reads TGTGCCAGCAGTTACCCTGCAGGAAATTCACCCCTCCACTTT. This translates into CASSYPAGNSPLHF. This rearrangement joins TRBV6-6 to TRBJ1-6; no clear D gene. Germline V lookup: CDR1 MNHNY, CDR2 SVGAGI (reference sequence). Trimming cost V 2 bases and J 7 bases, with 9 bases left between them. The CDR3 is 14 residues long.

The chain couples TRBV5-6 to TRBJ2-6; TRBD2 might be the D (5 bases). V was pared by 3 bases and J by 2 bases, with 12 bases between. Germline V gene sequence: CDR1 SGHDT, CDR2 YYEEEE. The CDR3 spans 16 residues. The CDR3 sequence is CASSSGTGAGANVLTF. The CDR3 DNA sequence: TGTGCCAGCAGCTCCGGCACCGGGGCTGGGGCCAACGTCCTGACTTTC.

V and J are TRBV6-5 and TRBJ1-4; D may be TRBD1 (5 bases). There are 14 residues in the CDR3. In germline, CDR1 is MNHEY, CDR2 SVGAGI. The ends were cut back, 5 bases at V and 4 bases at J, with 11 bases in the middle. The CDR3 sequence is CASSVDRYNEKLFF. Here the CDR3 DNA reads TGTGCCAGCAGTGTCGACAGATATAATGAAAAACTGTTTTTT.

The CDR3 protein is CASSELGKNNEQFF. CDR3 in DNA: TGTGCCAGCAGTGAATTGGGTAAGAACAATGAGCAGTTCTTC. The chain links TRBV25-1 to TRBJ2-1; D call uncertain. CDR3 length: 14 amino acids. The V gene lost 1 base and the J gene lost 5 bases, with 9 bases spanning the gap. Germline V gene data show CDR1 as MGHDK and CDR2 as SYGVNS.

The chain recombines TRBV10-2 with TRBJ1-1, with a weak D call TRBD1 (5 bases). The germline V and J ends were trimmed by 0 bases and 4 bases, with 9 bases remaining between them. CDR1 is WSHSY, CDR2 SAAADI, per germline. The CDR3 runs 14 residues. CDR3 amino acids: CASSESGQRTEAFF. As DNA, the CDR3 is TGCGCCAGCAGTGAGTCGGGGCAGCGCACTGAAGCTTTCTTT.

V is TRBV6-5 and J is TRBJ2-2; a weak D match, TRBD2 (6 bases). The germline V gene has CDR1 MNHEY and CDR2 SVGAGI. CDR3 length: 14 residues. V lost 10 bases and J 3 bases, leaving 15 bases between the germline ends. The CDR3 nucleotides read TGTGCCACCCGGGAGCAGGGATACACCGGGGAGCTGTTTTTT. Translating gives CATREQGYTGELFF.

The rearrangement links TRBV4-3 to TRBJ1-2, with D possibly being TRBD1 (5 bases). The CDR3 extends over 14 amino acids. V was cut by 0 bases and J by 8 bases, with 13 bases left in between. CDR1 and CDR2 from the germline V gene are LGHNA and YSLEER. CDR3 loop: CASSQDMRGWGYTF. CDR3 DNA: TGCGCCAGCAGCCAAGATATGAGGGGTTGGGGCTACACCTTC.

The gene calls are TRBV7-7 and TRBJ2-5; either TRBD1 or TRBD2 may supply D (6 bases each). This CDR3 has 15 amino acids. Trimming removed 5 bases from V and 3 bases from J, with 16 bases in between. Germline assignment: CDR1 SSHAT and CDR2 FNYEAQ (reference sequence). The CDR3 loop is CASSPSGGREETQYF. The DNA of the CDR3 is TGTGCCAGCAGCCCCTCCGGGGGCAGGGAAGAGACCCAGTACTTC. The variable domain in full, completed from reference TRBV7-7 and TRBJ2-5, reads GAGVSQSPRYKVTKRGQDVTLRCDPISSHATLYWYQQALGQGPEFLTYFNYEAQPDKSGLPSDRFSAERPEGSISTLTIQRTEQRDSAMYRCASSPSGGREETQYFGPGTRLLVL.

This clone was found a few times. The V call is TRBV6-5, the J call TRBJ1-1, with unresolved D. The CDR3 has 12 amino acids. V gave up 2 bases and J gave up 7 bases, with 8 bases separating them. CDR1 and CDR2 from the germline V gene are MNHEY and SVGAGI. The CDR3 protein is CASSYRAGEAFF. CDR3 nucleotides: TGTGCCAGCAGTTACCGGGCAGGTGAAGCTTTCTTT.

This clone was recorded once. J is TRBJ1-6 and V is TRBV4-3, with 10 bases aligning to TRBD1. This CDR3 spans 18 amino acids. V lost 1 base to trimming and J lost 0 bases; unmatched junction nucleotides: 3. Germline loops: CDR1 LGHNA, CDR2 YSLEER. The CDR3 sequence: CASSQGDRGSSYNSPLHF. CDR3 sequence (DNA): TGCGCCAGCAGCCAAGGGGACAGGGGTAGCTCCTATAATTCACCCCTCCACTTT.

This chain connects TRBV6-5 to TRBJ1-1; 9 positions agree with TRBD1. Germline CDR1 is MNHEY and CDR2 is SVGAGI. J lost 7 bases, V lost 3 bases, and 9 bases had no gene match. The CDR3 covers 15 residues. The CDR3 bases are TGTGCCAGCAGTTATGAAAGGGACAGGGCTGGTGAAGCTTTCTTT. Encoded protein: CASSYERDRAGEAFF.

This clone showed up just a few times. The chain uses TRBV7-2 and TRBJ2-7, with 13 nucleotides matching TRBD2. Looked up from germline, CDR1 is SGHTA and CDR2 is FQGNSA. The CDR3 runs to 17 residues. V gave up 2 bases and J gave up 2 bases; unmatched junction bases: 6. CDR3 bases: TGTGCCAGCAGCTTATGGACTAGCGGGGGTGGAACCTACGAGCAGTACTTC. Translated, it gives CASSLWTSGGGTYEQYF.

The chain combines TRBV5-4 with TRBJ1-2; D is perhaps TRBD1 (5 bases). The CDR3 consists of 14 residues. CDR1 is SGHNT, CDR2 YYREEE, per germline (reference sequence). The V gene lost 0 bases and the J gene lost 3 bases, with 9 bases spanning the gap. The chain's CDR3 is CASSLARDYYGYTF. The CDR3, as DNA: TGTGCCAGCAGCTTGGCCAGGGACTACTATGGCTACACCTTC.

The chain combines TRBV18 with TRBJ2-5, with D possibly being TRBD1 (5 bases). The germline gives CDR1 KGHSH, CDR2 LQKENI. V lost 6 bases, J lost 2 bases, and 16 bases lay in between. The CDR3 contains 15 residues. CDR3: CASSPIPDTQETQYF. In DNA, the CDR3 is TGTGCCAGCTCCCCAATTCCGGACACTCAAGAGACCCAGTACTTC. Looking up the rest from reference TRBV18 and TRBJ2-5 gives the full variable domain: NAGVMQNPRHLVRRRGQEARLRCSPMKGHSHVYWYRQLPEEGLKFMVYLQKENIIDESGMPKERFSAEFPKEGPSILRIQQVVRGDSAAYFCASSPIPDTQETQYFGPGTRLLVL.

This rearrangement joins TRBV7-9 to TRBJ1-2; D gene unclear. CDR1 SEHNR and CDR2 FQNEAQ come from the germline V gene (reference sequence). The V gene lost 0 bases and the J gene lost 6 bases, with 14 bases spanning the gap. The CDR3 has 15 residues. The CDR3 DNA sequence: TGTGCCAGCAGCTTAGCTAACCGGCGGTCGGATGGCTACACCTTC. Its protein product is CASSLANRRSDGYTF. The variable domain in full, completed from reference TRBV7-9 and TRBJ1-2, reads DTGVSQNPRHKITKRGQNVTFRCDPISEHNRLYWYRQTLGQGPEFLTYFQNEAQLEKSRLLSDRFSAERPKGSFSTLEIQRTEQGDSAMYLCASSLANRRSDGYTFGSGTRLTVV.

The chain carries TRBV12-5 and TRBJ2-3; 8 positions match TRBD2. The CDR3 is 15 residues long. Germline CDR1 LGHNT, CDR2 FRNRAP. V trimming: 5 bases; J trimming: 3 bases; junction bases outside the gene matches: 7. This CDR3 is CASGPAGGRTDTQYF. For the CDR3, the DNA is TGTGCTAGTGGTCCGGCGGGGGGCCGGACAGATACGCAGTATTTT.

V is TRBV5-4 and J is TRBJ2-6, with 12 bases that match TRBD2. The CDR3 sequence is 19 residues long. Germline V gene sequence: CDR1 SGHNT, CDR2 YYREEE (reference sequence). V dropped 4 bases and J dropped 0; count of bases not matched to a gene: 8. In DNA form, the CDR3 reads TGTGCCAGCAGCGGTGGACTAGCGGGACTAGGCTCTGGGGCCAACGTCCTGACTTTC. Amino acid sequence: CASSGGLAGLGSGANVLTF.

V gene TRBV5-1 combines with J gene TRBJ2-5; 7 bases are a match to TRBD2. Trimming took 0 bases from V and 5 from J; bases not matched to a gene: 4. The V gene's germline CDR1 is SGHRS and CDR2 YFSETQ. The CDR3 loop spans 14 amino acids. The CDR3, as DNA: TGCGCCAGCAGCTTGGCGGGGGGTATGGAGACCCAGTACTTC. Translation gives CASSLAGGMETQYF.